This T cell receptor beta chain derives from a study of blood T cell repertoires in COVID-19. Overall study context: Sites across the United States, Italy and Spain contributed samples from acute and convalescent COVID-19. T cells, B-cell-depleted T cells, or PBMCs supplied cDNA or gDNA.

Original data processing: It was from reference gene primer amplification that nucleated cell counts were estimated. TCRdb keeps only in-frame clones here, not all; method: immunoSEQ multiplex PCR. V, J and clone size were drawn from that table, and D and trimming were deduced from the DNA. The table lists approximately 140,000 clones, roughly 87% of them singletons. The CDR3 sequence is 20 residues long. This clonotype was obtained from a woman in her fifties or sixties with active or convalescent COVID-19. The sequencing input was peripheral blood. The chain has TRBV12-2 and TRBJ1-5; TRBD1 reflects the table's D call only, with no check against the DNA. TRBV12-2 is labeled a pseudogene. CDR3 residues: CASRRNRGQARFKSNQPQHF. CDR3 nucleotide sequence: TGTGCAAGCAGACGTAATCGGGGACAGGCCCGCTTCAAGTCCAATCAGCCCCAGCATTTT.